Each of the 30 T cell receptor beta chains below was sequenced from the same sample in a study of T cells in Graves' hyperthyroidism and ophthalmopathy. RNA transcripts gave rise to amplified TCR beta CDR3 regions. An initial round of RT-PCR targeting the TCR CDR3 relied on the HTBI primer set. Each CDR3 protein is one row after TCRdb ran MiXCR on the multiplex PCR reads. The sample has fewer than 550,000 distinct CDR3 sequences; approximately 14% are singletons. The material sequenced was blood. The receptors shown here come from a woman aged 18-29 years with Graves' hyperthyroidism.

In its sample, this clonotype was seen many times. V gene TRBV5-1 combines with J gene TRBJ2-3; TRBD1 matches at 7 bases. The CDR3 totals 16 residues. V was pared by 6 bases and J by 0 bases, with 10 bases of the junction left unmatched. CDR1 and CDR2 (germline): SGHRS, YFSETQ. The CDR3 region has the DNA TGCGCCAGCAAGCGCCGGACAGGATCTAGCACAGATACGCAGTATTTT. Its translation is CASKRRTGSSTDTQYF.

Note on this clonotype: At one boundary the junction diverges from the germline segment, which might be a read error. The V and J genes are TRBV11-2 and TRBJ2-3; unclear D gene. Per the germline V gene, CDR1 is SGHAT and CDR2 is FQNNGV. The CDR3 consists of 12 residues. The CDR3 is CACSLVPDTQYF. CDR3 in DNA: TGTGCCTGCAGCTTAGTCCCAGATACGCAGTATTTT.

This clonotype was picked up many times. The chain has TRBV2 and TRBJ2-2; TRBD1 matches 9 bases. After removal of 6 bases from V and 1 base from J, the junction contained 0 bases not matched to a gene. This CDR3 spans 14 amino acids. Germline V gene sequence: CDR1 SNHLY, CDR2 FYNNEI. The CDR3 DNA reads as TGTGCCAGCAGGGGACAGGGGAACACCGGGGAGCTGTTTTTT. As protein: CASRGQGNTGELFF. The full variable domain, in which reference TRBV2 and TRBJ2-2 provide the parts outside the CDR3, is EPEVTQTPSHQVTQMGQEVILRCVPISNHLYFYWYRQILGQKVEFLVSFYNNEISEKSEIFDDQFSVERPDGSNFTLKIRSTKLEDSAMYFCASRGQGNTGELFFGEGSRLTVL.

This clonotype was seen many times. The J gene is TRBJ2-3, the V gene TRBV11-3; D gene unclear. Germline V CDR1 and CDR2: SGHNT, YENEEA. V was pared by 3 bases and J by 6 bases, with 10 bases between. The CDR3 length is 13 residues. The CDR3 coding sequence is TGTGCCAGCAGCTTCCAAGCCCGGGATACGCAGTATTTT. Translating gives CASSFQARDTQYF. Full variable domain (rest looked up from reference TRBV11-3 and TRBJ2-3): EAGVVQSPRYKIIEKKQPVAFWCNPISGHNTLYWYLQNLGQGPELLIRYENEEAVDDSQLPKDRFSAERLKGVDSTLKIQPAELGDSAVYLCASSFQARDTQYFGPGTRLTVL.

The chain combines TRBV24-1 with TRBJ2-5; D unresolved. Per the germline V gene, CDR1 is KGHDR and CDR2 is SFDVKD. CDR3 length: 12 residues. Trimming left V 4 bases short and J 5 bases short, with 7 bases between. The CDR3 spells CATSDPAETQYF. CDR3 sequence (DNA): TGTGCCACCAGTGACCCGGCCGAGACCCAGTACTTC.

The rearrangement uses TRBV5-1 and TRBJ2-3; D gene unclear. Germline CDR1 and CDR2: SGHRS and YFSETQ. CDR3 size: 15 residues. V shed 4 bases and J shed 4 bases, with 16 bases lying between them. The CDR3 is CASSEDGHGADTQYF. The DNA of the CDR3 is TGCGCCAGCAGCGAGGACGGCCATGGAGCAGATACGCAGTATTTT.

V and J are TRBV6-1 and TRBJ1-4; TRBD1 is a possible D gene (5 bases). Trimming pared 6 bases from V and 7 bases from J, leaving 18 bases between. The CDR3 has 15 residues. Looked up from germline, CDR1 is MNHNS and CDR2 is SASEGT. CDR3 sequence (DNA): TGTGCCAGCAGGGCCACGGCAGGGAATAGTGAAAAACTGTTTTTT. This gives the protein CASRATAGNSEKLFF.

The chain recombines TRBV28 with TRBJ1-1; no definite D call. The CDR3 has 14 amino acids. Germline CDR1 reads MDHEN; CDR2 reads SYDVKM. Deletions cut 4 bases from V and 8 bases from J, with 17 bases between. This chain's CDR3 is CASSSPDRLHEAFF. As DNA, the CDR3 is TGTGCCAGCAGTTCACCGGACCGCCTACACGAAGCTTTCTTT.

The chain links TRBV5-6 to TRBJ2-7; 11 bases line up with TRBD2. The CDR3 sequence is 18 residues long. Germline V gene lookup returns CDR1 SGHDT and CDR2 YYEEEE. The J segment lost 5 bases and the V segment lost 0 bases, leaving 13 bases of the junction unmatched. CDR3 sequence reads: CASSLGGTSGNPVDEQYF. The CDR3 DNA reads TGTGCCAGCAGCTTGGGGGGGACTAGCGGCAACCCAGTCGACGAGCAGTACTTC.

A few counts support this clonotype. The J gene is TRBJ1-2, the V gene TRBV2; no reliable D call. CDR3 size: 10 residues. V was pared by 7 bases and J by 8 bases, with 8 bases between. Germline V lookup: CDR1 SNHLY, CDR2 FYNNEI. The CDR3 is CASMANGYTF. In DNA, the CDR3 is TGTGCCAGCATGGCAAACGGCTACACCTTC.

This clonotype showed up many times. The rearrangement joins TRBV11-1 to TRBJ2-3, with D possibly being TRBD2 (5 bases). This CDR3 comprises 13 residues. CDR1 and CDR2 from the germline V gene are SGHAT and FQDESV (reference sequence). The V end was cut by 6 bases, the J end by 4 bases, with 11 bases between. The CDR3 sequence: CASSREGADTQYF. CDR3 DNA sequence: TGTGCCAGCAGTCGCGAGGGAGCAGATACGCAGTATTTT.

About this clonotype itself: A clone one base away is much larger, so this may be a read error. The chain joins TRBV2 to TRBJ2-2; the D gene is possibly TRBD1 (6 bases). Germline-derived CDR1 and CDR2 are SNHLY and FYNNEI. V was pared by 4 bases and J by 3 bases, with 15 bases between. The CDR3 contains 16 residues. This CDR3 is CASSAEGTPHTGELFF. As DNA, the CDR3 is TGTGCCAGCAGTGCCGAGGGGACACCGCACACCGGGGAGCTGTTTTTT.

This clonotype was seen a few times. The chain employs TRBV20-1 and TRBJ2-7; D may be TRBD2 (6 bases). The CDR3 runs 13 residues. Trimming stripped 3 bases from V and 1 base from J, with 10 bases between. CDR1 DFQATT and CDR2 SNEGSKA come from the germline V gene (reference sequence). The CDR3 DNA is TGCAGTGCTAGTTTCGGGAGTTCCTACGAGCAGTACTTC. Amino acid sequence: CSASFGSSYEQYF.

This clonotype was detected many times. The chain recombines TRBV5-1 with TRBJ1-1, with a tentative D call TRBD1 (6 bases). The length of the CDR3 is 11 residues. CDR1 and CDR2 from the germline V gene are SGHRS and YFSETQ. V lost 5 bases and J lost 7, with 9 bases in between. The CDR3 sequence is CASRVGGEAFF. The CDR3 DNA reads TGCGCCAGCAGAGTAGGGGGTGAAGCTTTCTTT.

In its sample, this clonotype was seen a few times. CDR3 protein: CSFRTGSTGELFF. The CDR3, as DNA: TGCAGCTTTAGGACAGGGAGCACCGGGGAGCTGTTTTTT. This sequence joins TRBV29-1 and TRBJ2-2, with 8 bases matching TRBD1. Per the germline V gene, CDR1 is SQVTM and CDR2 is ANQGSEA. Trimming removed 8 bases from V and 4 bases from J; junction bases left unmatched: 6. This CDR3 region has 13 residues.

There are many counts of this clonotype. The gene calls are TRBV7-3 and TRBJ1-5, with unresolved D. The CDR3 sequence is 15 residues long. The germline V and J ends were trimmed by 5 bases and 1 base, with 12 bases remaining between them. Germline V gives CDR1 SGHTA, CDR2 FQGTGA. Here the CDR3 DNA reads TGTGCCAGCAGCATGGACGGAGGAAGCAATCAGCCCCAGCATTTT. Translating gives CASSMDGGSNQPQHF.

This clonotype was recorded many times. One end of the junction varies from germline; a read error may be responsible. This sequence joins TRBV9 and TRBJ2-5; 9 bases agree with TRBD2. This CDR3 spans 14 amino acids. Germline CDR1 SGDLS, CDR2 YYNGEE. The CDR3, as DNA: TGTGCCAGCAGTGTAGCGGGAGCACAAGAGACCCAGTACTTC. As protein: CASSVAGAQETQYF.

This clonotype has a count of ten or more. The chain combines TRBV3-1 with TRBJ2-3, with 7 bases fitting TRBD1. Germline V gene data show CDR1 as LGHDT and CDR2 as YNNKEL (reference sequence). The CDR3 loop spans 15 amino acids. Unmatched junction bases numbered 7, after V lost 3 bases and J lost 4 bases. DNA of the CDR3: TGTGCCAGCAGCCACGATAGGGGGCCAGCAGATACGCAGTATTTT. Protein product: CASSHDRGPADTQYF.

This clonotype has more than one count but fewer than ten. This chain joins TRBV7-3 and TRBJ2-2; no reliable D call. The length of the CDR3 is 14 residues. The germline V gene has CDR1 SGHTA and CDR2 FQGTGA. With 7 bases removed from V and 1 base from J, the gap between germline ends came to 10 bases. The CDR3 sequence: CASTPDMNTGELFF. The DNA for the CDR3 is TGTGCCAGCACCCCCGACATGAACACCGGGGAGCTGTTTTTT.

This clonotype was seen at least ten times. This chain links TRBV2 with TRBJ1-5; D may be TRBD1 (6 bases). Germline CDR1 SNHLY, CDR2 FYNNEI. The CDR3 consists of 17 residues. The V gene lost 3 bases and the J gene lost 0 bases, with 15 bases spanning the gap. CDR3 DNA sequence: TGTGCCAGCAGTGATCAGGACAGTATTAATAGCAATCAGCCCCAGCATTTT. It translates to CASSDQDSINSNQPQHF.

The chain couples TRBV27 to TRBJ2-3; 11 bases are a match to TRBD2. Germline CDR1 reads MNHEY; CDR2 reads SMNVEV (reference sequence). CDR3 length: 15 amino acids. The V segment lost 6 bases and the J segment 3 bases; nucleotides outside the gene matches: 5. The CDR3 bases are TGTGCCAGCAGCAAACTAGCGGGGGTAACAGATACGCAGTATTTT. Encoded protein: CASSKLAGVTDTQYF.

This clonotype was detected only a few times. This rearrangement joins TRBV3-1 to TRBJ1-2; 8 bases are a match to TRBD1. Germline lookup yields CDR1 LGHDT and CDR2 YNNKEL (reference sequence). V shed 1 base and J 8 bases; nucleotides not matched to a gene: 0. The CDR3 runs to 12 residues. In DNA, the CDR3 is TGTGCCAGCAGCCAAGGGACAGGGGGCTACACCTTC. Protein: CASSQGTGGYTF.

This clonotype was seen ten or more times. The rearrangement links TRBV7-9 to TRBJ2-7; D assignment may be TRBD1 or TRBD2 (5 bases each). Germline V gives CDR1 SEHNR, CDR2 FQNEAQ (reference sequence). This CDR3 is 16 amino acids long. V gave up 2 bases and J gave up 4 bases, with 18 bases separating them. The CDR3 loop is CASSLPDGRDGYEQYF. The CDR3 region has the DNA TGTGCCAGCAGCTTACCGGATGGCAGGGACGGATACGAGCAGTACTTC.

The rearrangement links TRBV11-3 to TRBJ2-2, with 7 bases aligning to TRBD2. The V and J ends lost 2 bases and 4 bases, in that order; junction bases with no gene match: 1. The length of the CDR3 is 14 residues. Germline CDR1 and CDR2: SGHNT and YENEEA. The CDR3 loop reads CASSLQRGTGELFF. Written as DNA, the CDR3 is TGTGCCAGCAGCTTACAGCGGGGCACCGGGGAGCTGTTTTTT.

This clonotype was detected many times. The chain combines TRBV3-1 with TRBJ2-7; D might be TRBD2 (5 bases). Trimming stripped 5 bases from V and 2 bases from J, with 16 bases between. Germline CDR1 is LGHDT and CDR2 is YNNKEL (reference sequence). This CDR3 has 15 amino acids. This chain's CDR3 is CASSSRRLAAYEQYF. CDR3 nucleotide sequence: TGTGCCAGCAGCTCTCGGAGGCTAGCCGCCTACGAGCAGTACTTC.

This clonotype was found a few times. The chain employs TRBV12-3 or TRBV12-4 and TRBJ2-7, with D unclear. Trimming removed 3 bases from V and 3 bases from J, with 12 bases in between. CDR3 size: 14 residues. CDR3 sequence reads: CASSFGLDIYEQYF. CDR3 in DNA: TGTGCCAGCAGTTTCGGCCTTGACATCTACGAGCAGTACTTC.

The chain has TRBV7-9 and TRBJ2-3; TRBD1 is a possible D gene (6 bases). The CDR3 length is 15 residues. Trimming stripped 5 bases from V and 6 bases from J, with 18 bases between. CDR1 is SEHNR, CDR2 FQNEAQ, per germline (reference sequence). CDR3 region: CASSGGLGARDTQYF. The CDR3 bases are TGTGCCAGCAGCGGGGGCCTGGGGGCTCGGGATACGCAGTATTTT.

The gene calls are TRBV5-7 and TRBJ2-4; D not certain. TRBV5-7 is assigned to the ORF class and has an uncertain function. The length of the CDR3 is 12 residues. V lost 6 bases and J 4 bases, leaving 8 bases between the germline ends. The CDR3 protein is CASNLAKNIQYF. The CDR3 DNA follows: TGTGCCAGCAACCTGGCTAAAAACATTCAGTACTTC.

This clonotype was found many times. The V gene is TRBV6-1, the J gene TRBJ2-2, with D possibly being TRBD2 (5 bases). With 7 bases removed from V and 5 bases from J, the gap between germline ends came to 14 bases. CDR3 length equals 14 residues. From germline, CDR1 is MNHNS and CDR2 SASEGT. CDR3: CASTREVGTGELFF. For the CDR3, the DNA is TGTGCCAGCACACGGGAAGTGGGTACCGGGGAGCTGTTTTTT.

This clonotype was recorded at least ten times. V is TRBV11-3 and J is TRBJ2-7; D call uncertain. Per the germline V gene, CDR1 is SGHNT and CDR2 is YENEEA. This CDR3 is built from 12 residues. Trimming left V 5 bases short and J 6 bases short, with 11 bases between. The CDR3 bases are TGTGCCAGCAGCCGGTCGGTAGGCGAGCAGTACTTC. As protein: CASSRSVGEQYF.